The entry below describes one T cell receptor (beta chain). TCRdb's copy holds only in-frame clones and misses some; the assay was immunoSEQ multiplex PCR. The table includes about 180,000 clones, around 87% detected once. This entry comes from a study of control samples from healthy donors and cancer patients. The clonotype originates from a woman in her forties or fifties in good health. The source material was blood.

In DNA form, the CDR3 reads TGTGCCAGCAGCTTACCGAATACTGAAGCTTTCTTT. It encodes CASSLPNTEAFF. The chain is built from TRBV11-2 and TRBJ1-1; D gene ambiguous. The V gene lost 2 bases and the J gene lost 5 bases, with 6 bases spanning the gap. Germline V gene lookup returns CDR1 SGHAT and CDR2 FQNNGV. This CDR3 has 12 amino acids.